The text below deals with one T cell receptor beta chain. The clone's antigen remains unknown. Base qualities are not provided; no much larger clone lies one nucleotide away. The data were obtained in a study of blood T cell repertoires in COVID-19 (dated by TCRdb to 2020 to 2021). Regarding the study in general: Samples from collaborators originated in the United States, Italy and Spain and spanned both the acute and convalescent phases of COVID-19. The prospective study material was composed of cDNA or gDNA derived from T cells, B-cell-depleted T cells, or PBMCs. Subjects who had been exposed to COVID-19, were actively infected with it, or had recovered from it provided the deeply sampled blood TCRbeta repertoires that made up the dataset. The repertoires were released in a freely available public database meant as a resource for research on the immune response to SARS-CoV-2. The samples were drawn from the first 160 participants of the ongoing ImmuneRACE study and from 1,254 subjects provided by 6 global collaborators. The sample metadata nearly always contained a de-identified subject ID, COVID-19 status, age in years and sex. Where available, HLA class I and class II types were obtained from metadata supplied by the sample provider rather than from assay-based typing. General conclusions and limits of the study: The quantity of clinical and demographic metadata differed by source and by participant and was supplied without curation.

The CDR3 numbers 14 residues from cysteine through valine. The DNA shown is the 42-base CDR3, in frame from base 1. Participants in the prospective study were enrolled through a virtual design, were aged 18 to 89 years, and lived in roughly 24 United States geographic areas. In the prospective study, cohorts were assigned on the basis of participant-reported clinical history obtained from a screening survey and a study questionnaire. Exposed participants had been in contact, within 2 weeks of entering the study, with a person who had a PCR-confirmed or clinician-diagnosed case of COVID-19. In the prospective study, mobile phlebotomists collected whole blood, serum and a nasopharyngeal or oropharyngeal swab from each participant. Participants in the prospective study had the option to provide additional blood draws and questionnaires over an approximately 2-month period. Before DNA extraction, prospective study blood samples were shipped either frozen or at room temperature.

TCRbeta CDR3 regions were amplified from genomic DNA using the immunoSEQ Assay, a bias-controlled multiplex PCR. Per the source publication's procedure: Nucleated cell counts per sample were estimated from amplification of reference gene primers within the assay. To quantify the absolute abundance of each unique TCRbeta CDR3 rearrangement, sequence reads were collapsed and filtered. For each sample, productive Simpson clonality was calculated by taking the square root of Simpson's diversity index across productive rearrangements. Entries here come from immuneACCESS through TCRdb and include only in-frame sequences with V and J called. Some clones fail to appear in such tables; in the studies checked, an unresolved V gene covers under half of the shortfall, and the cause of the remainder is unknown. V and J calls plus clone size are reproduced from that table; the DNA served to infer D and trimming. This sample is represented by hundreds of thousands of clones; 80% to 90% of them were singletons. The top ten clonotypes cover about 0.95% of the sample.

The sequence derives from a man in his fifties or sixties who had been exposed to COVID-19. The sequenced material came from PBMCs or T cells enriched from blood (not recorded which). The chain is assembled from TRBV7-5 and TRBJ2-7; the D call in the table, TRBD2, was not verified against the DNA. TRBV7-5 is designated a pseudogene. This receptor has the CDR3 CARSLSNSTYEQYV. Read as DNA, the sequence is TGTGCCAGAAGCTTAAGTAACTCTACCTACGAGCAGTACGTC.